Listed below are T cell receptor beta chains from one sample, sequenced in a study of shared clonotypes between healthy human individuals. Assay: immunoSEQ multiplex PCR; the TCRdb copy retains only in-frame clones and omits some. The repertoire has under 750,000 clones, over 55% of them found once; the top ten carry under 2%. Sequencing was carried out using memory CD4+ T cells sorted from blood. The receptors derive from a woman aged 25 to 45 in good health. Both conserved end residues are part of each CDR3. The order of the fields is J gene, clone size, V gene, CDR3 protein. For some rows the clone size is stated as once, few or many, or as a class when expanded; others skip it.

j_call: TRBJ2-7; clone_size: NA; v_call: TRBV27; cdr3_aa: CASSYGGQGPYEQYF
j_call: TRBJ1-2; clone_size: few; v_call: TRBV30; cdr3_aa: CAWGDRGNYGYTF
j_call: TRBJ2-7; clone_size: NA; v_call: TRBV7-9; cdr3_aa: CASSLPSGYEQYF
j_call: TRBJ1-5; clone_size: NA; v_call: TRBV18; cdr3_aa: CASSPSTGNQPQHF
j_call: TRBJ1-3; clone_size: NA; v_call: TRBV28; cdr3_aa: CASTFSDRVGNTIYF
j_call: TRBJ2-1; clone_size: few; v_call: TRBV18; cdr3_aa: CASSPMGAGASYNEQFF
j_call: TRBJ1-5; clone_size: NA; v_call: TRBV19; cdr3_aa: CASSPGTYSNQPQHF
j_call: TRBJ1-1; clone_size: NA; v_call: TRBV30; cdr3_aa: CAWRPSPPKSTEAFF
j_call: TRBJ2-7; clone_size: NA; v_call: TRBV9; cdr3_aa: CASSVATGRSYEQYF
j_call: TRBJ1-1; clone_size: few; v_call: TRBV6-1; cdr3_aa: CASSQTSEAFF
j_call: TRBJ1-2; clone_size: once; v_call: TRBV7-8; cdr3_aa: CASSSGTAKGDYGYTF
j_call: TRBJ2-2; clone_size: NA; v_call: TRBV28; cdr3_aa: CASSDWYSGNTGELFF
j_call: TRBJ2-1; clone_size: NA; v_call: TRBV7-2; cdr3_aa: CASSFSGRTMAEQFF
j_call: TRBJ2-1; clone_size: NA; v_call: TRBV30; cdr3_aa: CAWGDYNNEQFF
j_call: TRBJ1-2; clone_size: NA; v_call: TRBV18; cdr3_aa: CASSPTREAVGYTF
j_call: TRBJ2-3; clone_size: NA; v_call: TRBV14; cdr3_aa: CASSGLAGGRDTQYF
j_call: TRBJ2-7; clone_size: NA; v_call: TRBV27; cdr3_aa: CASSSLGAGDYEQYF
j_call: TRBJ2-1; clone_size: NA; v_call: TRBV28; cdr3_aa: CASSSPWGGRYNEQFF
j_call: TRBJ1-4; clone_size: NA; v_call: TRBV7-9; cdr3_aa: CASSPGGDEKLFF
j_call: TRBJ2-3; clone_size: NA; v_call: TRBV15; cdr3_aa: CATSLALAGDVDTQYF
j_call: TRBJ2-7; clone_size: once; v_call: TRBV18; cdr3_aa: CASSLSNSEQYF
j_call: TRBJ1-1; clone_size: NA; v_call: TRBV18; cdr3_aa: CASSPRAGENTEAFF
j_call: TRBJ2-7; clone_size: NA; v_call: TRBV27; cdr3_aa: CASRFNPGYEQYF
j_call: TRBJ1-1; clone_size: NA; v_call: TRBV28; cdr3_aa: CASSSTGTSNTEAFF
j_call: TRBJ2-5; clone_size: NA; v_call: TRBV21-1; cdr3_aa: CASRSVYETQYF
j_call: TRBJ2-7; clone_size: NA; v_call: TRBV19; cdr3_aa: CASSPTGLRPLSEQYF
j_call: TRBJ2-1; clone_size: NA; v_call: TRBV11-1; cdr3_aa: CASSLISGGYNEQFF
j_call: TRBJ2-7; clone_size: NA; v_call: TRBV27; cdr3_aa: CASTTGTTGEQYF
j_call: TRBJ2-3; clone_size: NA; v_call: TRBV7-2; cdr3_aa: CASSLANTDTQYF
j_call: TRBJ1-2; clone_size: NA; v_call: TRBV2; cdr3_aa: CASSEDTRGYGYTF
j_call: TRBJ2-7; clone_size: NA; v_call: TRBV28; cdr3_aa: CASSPWGGGVYEQYF
j_call: TRBJ2-7; clone_size: NA; v_call: TRBV7-2; cdr3_aa: CASSRTGGLSSYEQYF
j_call: TRBJ2-7; clone_size: NA; v_call: TRBV29-1; cdr3_aa: CSARDRFYEQYF
j_call: TRBJ2-1; clone_size: NA; v_call: TRBV19; cdr3_aa: CASRGQMEQFF
j_call: TRBJ2-3; clone_size: NA; v_call: TRBV18; cdr3_aa: CASSTTPDRGDTQYF
j_call: TRBJ1-3; clone_size: NA; v_call: TRBV7-2; cdr3_aa: CASSRDQQAGNTIYF
j_call: TRBJ2-2; clone_size: NA; v_call: TRBV2; cdr3_aa: CASSDRTGVSGELFF